One and the same sample provided the 23 T cell receptor beta chains below, sequenced in a study of T-cell reconstitution after alpha-beta-depleted transplantation in children. Unique molecular identifiers featured in how the TCRbeta library was prepared. TCRdb itself ran the PCR reads through MiXCR, one entry per CDR3 protein. The sample records 500,000 to 650,000 distinct CDR3 sequences, 13% being singletons. Sequenced material: PBMCs, mostly from graft donor cells, taken 360 days after TCRalphabeta/CD19-depleted stem cell transplant. These receptors all come from a male patient aged 5 to 17 who had a stem cell transplant for acute myeloid leukemia, so the T cells may come from the graft donor.

The sample holds a few counts of this clonotype. The chain uses TRBV4-3 and TRBJ2-7, with TRBD1 matching over 7 bases. This CDR3 has 13 amino acids. The J segment lost 3 bases and the V segment lost 4 bases, leaving 3 bases of the junction unmatched. Germline lookup yields CDR1 LGHNA and CDR2 YSLEER. CDR3 in DNA: TGCGCCAGCAGCCGGCACAGGGGCTACGAGCAGTACTTC. Its protein product is CASSRHRGYEQYF.

CDR3 residues: CSAVHSPSGNTIYF. Here the CDR3 DNA reads TGCAGTGCTGTTCACAGCCCCTCTGGAAACACCATATATTTT. V gene TRBV20-1 combines with J gene TRBJ1-3; D gene uncertain. The CDR3 spans 14 residues. Germline V CDR1 and CDR2: DFQATT, SNEGSKA (reference sequence). Trimming cost V 5 bases and J 0 bases, with 11 bases left between them.

This clonotype was seen a handful of times. J is TRBJ2-4 and V is TRBV29-1; no definite D call. V lost 4 bases to trimming and J lost 2 bases, with 12 bases between them. The CDR3 has 14 amino acids. The germline CDR1 and CDR2 sequences are SQVTM and ANQGSEA. CDR3: CSVAGPGPKNIQYF. The CDR3 coding sequence is TGCAGCGTTGCTGGCCCGGGTCCCAAAAACATTCAGTACTTC.

This chain links TRBV12-3 or TRBV12-4 with TRBJ2-5; TRBD1 matches 12 bases. V dropped 1 base and J dropped 5; count of bases not matched to a gene: 8. The CDR3 is 17 residues long. The CDR3 DNA reads TGTGCCAGCAGTTTAGAGATGGGGACAGGGGGCTGTGAGACCCAGTACTTC. As protein: CASSLEMGTGGCETQYF.

This clonotype was recorded many times. The chain employs TRBV11-1 and TRBJ2-2; possibly TRBD2 for D (6 bases). This CDR3 is 15 amino acids long. CDR1 and CDR2 from the germline V gene are SGHAT and FQDESV (reference sequence). Trimming removed 5 bases at V and 2 bases at J, with 12 bases between. The CDR3 sequence: CASSHSGVNTGELFF. The CDR3 DNA follows: TGTGCCAGCAGCCATAGCGGAGTTAACACCGGGGAGCTGTTTTTT. Combining the CDR3 with reference TRBV11-1 and TRBJ2-2 gives the whole variable domain EAEVAQSPRYKITEKSQAVAFWCDPISGHATLYWYRQILGQGPELLVQFQDESVVDDSQLPKDRFSAERLKGVDSTLKIQPAELGDSAMYLCASSHSGVNTGELFFGEGSRLTVL.

This clonotype showed up many times. The chain uses TRBV7-6 and TRBJ1-6, with 8 bases aligning to TRBD1. CDR3 length: 15 amino acids. Trimming at V came to 1 base and at J to 9 bases, leaving 5 bases not matched to a gene. Germline loops: CDR1 SGHVS, CDR2 FNYEAQ. CDR3 amino acids: CASSLGTGSTSPLHF. Written as DNA, the CDR3 is TGTGCCAGCAGCTTAGGGACAGGGTCAACTTCACCCCTCCACTTT.

In its sample, this clonotype was seen a few times. V gene TRBV6-1 combines with J gene TRBJ2-5; D ambiguous. Germline lookup yields CDR1 MNHNS and CDR2 SASEGT. Trimming took 4 bases from V and 0 from J, leaving 9 bases between them. The CDR3 loop spans 14 amino acids. CDR3 nucleotide sequence: TGTGCCAGCAGTGCTTTGAAGGACCAAGAGACCCAGTACTTC. This translates into CASSALKDQETQYF.

A single count supports this clonotype. The rearrangement uses TRBV11-1 and TRBJ2-1, with 8 bases fitting TRBD2. The CDR3 sequence is 16 residues long. Trimming removed 1 base from V and 6 bases from J; junction bases left unmatched: 8. From germline, CDR1 is SGHAT and CDR2 FQDESV (reference sequence). CDR3 nucleotides: TGTGCCAGCAGCTTAGGTAGGGGACTAGTCTTCAATGAGCAGTTCTTC. The encoded protein is CASSLGRGLVFNEQFF.

This clonotype was seen repeatedly, ten times or more. The chain couples TRBV29-1 to TRBJ2-7; 9 nucleotides agree with TRBD2. Germline trimming cut 0 bases from V and 4 bases from J; bases unmatched to any gene: 7. The CDR3 sequence is 15 residues long. CDR1 SQVTM and CDR2 ANQGSEA come from the germline V gene. The CDR3 is CSVEELAGGSYEQYF. In DNA form, the CDR3 reads TGCAGCGTTGAAGAACTAGCGGGTGGCTCGTACGAGCAGTACTTC.

The table lists this clonotype with a few counts. The chain joins TRBV5-1 to TRBJ2-7; 10 bases map to TRBD2. The junction had 11 bases not matched to a gene; V was cut back by 4 bases and J by 4 bases. Germline V gives CDR1 SGHRS, CDR2 YFSETQ. The CDR3 has 16 amino acids. CDR3 DNA: TGCGCCAGCAGCCGCCTGACTAGCGGGTCCGTATACGAGCAGTACTTC. Encoded protein: CASSRLTSGSVYEQYF.

The CDR3 bases are TGCAGTGCCCTCGGGGACAGTTGGCTGGAGCAGTACTTC. Protein: CSALGDSWLEQYF. V and J are TRBV20-1 and TRBJ2-7; TRBD1 aligns across 7 bases. J gave up 7 bases and V 6 bases, and 12 bases lay outside the gene matches. CDR1 and CDR2 (germline): DFQATT, SNEGSKA (reference sequence). The CDR3 is 13 residues long.

This clonotype was detected many times. V and J are TRBV9 and TRBJ2-7; D unresolved. The V and J ends lost 3 bases and 2 bases respectively, with 9 bases between them. Germline V gives CDR1 SGDLS, CDR2 YYNGEE. The CDR3 is made up of 13 amino acids. The CDR3 spells CASSGRNPYEQYF. CDR3 DNA: TGTGCCAGCAGCGGCAGAAATCCCTACGAGCAGTACTTC.

This clonotype was recorded at least ten times. CDR3 amino acids: CASSFGTGVYNEQFF. In nucleotides, the CDR3 is TGTGCCAGCAGTTTCGGGACAGGGGTTTACAATGAGCAGTTCTTC. V is TRBV12-3 or TRBV12-4 and J is TRBJ2-1; 10 nucleotides agree with TRBD1. This CDR3 region has 15 residues. Losses at the gene ends were 3 bases for V and 4 bases for J; bases not matched to a gene: 3.

This clonotype was seen only a few times. The chain links TRBV7-9 to TRBJ2-7, with TRBD1 identical over 9 bases. From germline, CDR1 is SEHNR and CDR2 FQNEAQ (reference sequence). The J segment lost 3 bases and the V segment lost 1 base, leaving 7 bases of the junction unmatched. The CDR3 extends over 16 amino acids. CDR3 DNA: TGTGCCAGCAGCTTAGGGGACAGGGAGCCCTTCTACGAGCAGTACTTC. Translating it yields CASSLGDREPFYEQYF.

Points on this clonotype: Mismatch with germline at one junction end may stem from a read error. The chain combines TRBV2 with TRBJ2-1, with 14 bases aligning to TRBD2. CDR1 SNHLY and CDR2 FYNNEI come from the germline V gene. CDR3 length: 19 amino acids. CDR3 sequence (DNA): TGTACCAGCAGCCTGGGACTAGCGGGAGAGAAGGGCTCCTACAATGAGCAGTTCTTC. It yields the protein CTSSLGLAGEKGSYNEQFF.

This clonotype was detected a few times. This chain connects TRBV7-9 to TRBJ1-1; the D is unclear. This CDR3 region has 14 residues. Germline V gives CDR1 SEHNR, CDR2 FQNEAQ (reference sequence). Trimming removed 5 bases from V and 0 bases from J, with 10 bases in between. The CDR3: CASSRPALNTEAFF. CDR3 nucleotides: TGTGCCAGCAGCCGGCCGGCTCTGAACACTGAAGCTTTCTTT.

The chain couples TRBV21-1 to TRBJ2-7. TRBV21-1 represents a pseudogene. The CDR3 sequence is 13 residues long. CDR3 sequence (DNA): TGTGCCAGCATCGACCCTACTACCTACGAGCAGTACTTC. This codes for CASIDPTTYEQYF.

This rearrangement joins TRBV29-1 to TRBJ2-3, with TRBD2 as a possible D gene (5 bases). This CDR3 is built from 13 residues. Germline V gene sequence: CDR1 SQVTM, CDR2 ANQGSEA. Deletions cut 6 bases from V and 2 bases from J, with 12 bases between. The CDR3 reads CSVGGVVTDTQYF. In DNA, the CDR3 is TGCAGCGTCGGAGGAGTGGTCACAGATACGCAGTATTTT.

This clonotype was seen ten or more times. This chain connects TRBV7-2 to TRBJ1-1; D unresolved. Germline CDR1 and CDR2: SGHTA and FQGNSA. The CDR3 totals 11 residues. Trimming took off 5 bases at V and 7 bases at J, with 8 bases between the two ends. CDR3 amino acids: CASSRTGEAFF. The CDR3 DNA sequence: TGTGCCAGCAGCCGGACGGGTGAAGCTTTCTTT.

This rearrangement joins TRBV12-3 or TRBV12-4 to TRBJ2-1, with 9 bases aligning to TRBD2. The V segment lost 6 bases and the J segment 1 base; nucleotides outside the gene matches: 10. The CDR3 loop spans 17 amino acids. The CDR3 sequence is CASRPGIAGVSYNEQFF. The CDR3 nucleotides read TGTGCCAGCAGACCCGGGATAGCGGGAGTTTCCTACAATGAGCAGTTCTTC.

This clonotype was detected ten times or more. The chain has TRBV24-1 and TRBJ2-1, with 11 positions matching TRBD1. In germline, CDR1 is KGHDR, CDR2 SFDVKD. The V gene end was trimmed by 4 bases and the J gene end by 3 bases; junction bases not matched to a gene: 4. The CDR3 has 16 residues. For the CDR3, the DNA is TGTGCCACCAGTGACCCCGGGACAGGGGGCTACAATGAGCAGTTCTTC. It codes for CATSDPGTGGYNEQFF.

CDR3 nucleotides: TGTGCCAGCAGCTCTGAACCCCCCACAGATACGCAGTATTTT. This translates into CASSSEPPTDTQYF. The rearrangement uses TRBV5-4 and TRBJ2-3; D not resolved. The V end was cut by 3 bases, the J end by 2 bases, with 10 bases between. Germline CDR1 is SGHNT and CDR2 is YYREEE (reference sequence). The CDR3 extends over 14 amino acids.

This clonotype was counted many times. V is TRBV9 and J is TRBJ2-1; D ambiguous. The V end lost 3 bases, the J end lost 3 bases, and 13 bases lay between the germline ends. This CDR3 contains 15 residues. Germline V gene lookup returns CDR1 SGDLS and CDR2 YYNGEE. The CDR3 is CASSDSRVLYNEQFF. CDR3 bases: TGTGCCAGCAGCGATAGTAGGGTACTCTACAATGAGCAGTTCTTC.